Below, 27 T cell receptor beta chains from the same sample are listed, as sequenced in a study of blood T cell repertoires in COVID-19. Method: immunoSEQ multiplex PCR; TCRdb's copy keeps in-frame clones and lacks some. The sample includes about 220,000 clones, 85% of them seen just once. Sequenced: peripheral blood. Receptors were obtained from a man aged 50 or older who had recovered from COVID-19.

The gene calls are TRBV15 and TRBJ1-2; D is unclear. The CDR3 has 13 amino acids. Trimming shortened V by 2 bases and J by 7 bases, and 11 bases separated the two germline ends. The V gene's germline CDR1 is LNHNV and CDR2 YYDKDF (reference sequence). CDR3 protein: CATSRSPARGYTF. The CDR3 DNA follows: TGTGCCACCAGCAGAAGCCCTGCACGTGGCTACACCTTC.

The V and J genes are TRBV24-1 and TRBJ2-3, with 8 bases matching TRBD1. CDR1 is KGHDR and CDR2 is SFDVKD in the germline V gene. This CDR3 is 17 amino acids long. Unmatched junction bases numbered 9, after V lost 1 base and J lost 4 bases. The CDR3 loop is CATSDFGTGGPADTQYF. DNA of the CDR3: TGTGCCACCAGTGATTTTGGGACAGGAGGTCCGGCAGATACGCAGTATTTT.

The chain couples TRBV10-2 to TRBJ2-1; D call uncertain. V lost 0 bases and J 6 bases, leaving 9 bases between the germline ends. The CDR3 is 14 residues long. Germline V gives CDR1 WSHSY, CDR2 SAAADI. The CDR3: CASSESRLFNEQFF. The CDR3 DNA sequence: TGCGCCAGCAGTGAGTCCCGTCTTTTCAATGAGCAGTTCTTC.

A few counts support this clone. This chain uses TRBV18 with TRBJ2-1; D remains ambiguous. There are 15 residues in the CDR3. Trimming shortened V by 0 bases and J by 4 bases, and 10 bases separated the two germline ends. Germline CDR1 KGHSH, CDR2 LQKENI. The CDR3 loop reads CASSPPAGVYNEQFF. The CDR3 coding sequence is TGTGCCAGCTCACCACCTGCAGGTGTTTACAATGAGCAGTTCTTC.

This chain joins TRBV5-6 and TRBJ2-7, with TRBD1 as a possible D gene (5 bases). V lost 2 bases to trimming and J lost 7 bases, with 16 bases between them. The length of the CDR3 is 14 residues. Per germline, CDR1 SGHDT and CDR2 YYEEEE. The CDR3 region is CASSLGQIEQEQYF. For the CDR3, the DNA is TGTGCCAGCAGCTTAGGACAAATAGAACAAGAGCAGTACTTC.

This clone is a singleton in its sample. The chain is built from TRBV19 and TRBJ2-7; D gene unclear. With 3 bases removed from V and 5 bases from J, the gap between germline ends came to 11 bases. CDR3 length equals 13 residues. Germline V CDR1 and CDR2: LNHDA, SQIVND (reference sequence). The CDR3 loop is CASSMAPRHEQYF. CDR3 DNA sequence: TGTGCCAGTAGTATGGCACCCCGCCACGAGCAGTACTTC.

V gene TRBV5-4 combines with J gene TRBJ1-1, with a tentative D call TRBD1 (6 bases). Germline assignment: CDR1 SGHNT and CDR2 YYREEE (reference sequence). The CDR3 contains 16 residues. The V and J ends lost 0 bases and 5 bases respectively, with 17 bases between them. The CDR3 nucleotides read TGTGCCAGCAGCTTGGCCTTCGTCCAGGGGCGGACTGAAGCTTTCTTT. Its translation: CASSLAFVQGRTEAFF.

V and J are TRBV18 and TRBJ1-4; the D gene is possibly TRBD1 (6 bases). This CDR3 region has 13 residues. V lost 2 bases, J lost 6 bases, and 7 bases lay in between. Germline V gene lookup returns CDR1 KGHSH and CDR2 LQKENI. This CDR3 reads CASSPNRDEKLFF. The CDR3 DNA reads TGTGCCAGCTCACCAAACAGGGATGAAAAACTGTTTTTT.

This rearrangement joins TRBV20-1 to TRBJ2-5; 10 bases are a match to TRBD2. V lost 3 bases and J lost 2; bases outside the gene matches: 3. CDR1 is DFQATT and CDR2 is SNEGSKA in the germline V gene (reference sequence). CDR3 size: 14 residues. As DNA, the CDR3 is TGCAGTGCTAGTAAGCGGGAGGGACAAGAGACCCAGTACTTC. This gives the protein CSASKREGQETQYF.

J is TRBJ1-2 and V is TRBV20-1; 7 nucleotides align to TRBD1. CDR1 and CDR2 from the germline V gene are DFQATT and SNEGSKA (reference sequence). The CDR3 consists of 11 residues. The J segment lost 5 bases and the V segment lost 6 bases, leaving 3 bases of the junction unmatched. CDR3 sequence reads: CSATGEYGYTF. CDR3 in DNA: TGCAGTGCCACAGGGGAATATGGCTACACCTTC.

The chain joins TRBV11-2 to TRBJ2-7; a possible D gene is TRBD2 (5 bases). Trimming pared 5 bases from V and 7 bases from J, leaving 18 bases between. CDR3 length: 14 residues. Germline CDR1 reads SGHAT; CDR2 reads FQNNGV. The CDR3 bases are TGTGCCAGCAGCATCGGACTCAGCTTGTGGGAGCAGTACTTC. Its protein is CASSIGLSLWEQYF. Full variable domain (missing parts from reference TRBV11-2 and TRBJ2-7): EAGVAQSPRYKIIEKRQSVAFWCNPISGHATLYWYQQILGQGPKLLIQFQNNGVVDDSQLPKDRFSAERLKGVDSTLKIQPAKLEDSAVYLCASSIGLSLWEQYFGPGTRLTVT.

CDR3 nucleotide sequence: TGTGCCAGCAGCTCCGGACAGGCCCCCTACGAGCAGTACTTC. Translating gives CASSSGQAPYEQYF. The J gene is TRBJ2-7, the V gene TRBV7-6, with TRBD1 matching over 7 bases. The germline gives CDR1 SGHVS, CDR2 FNYEAQ. The ends lost 4 bases at V and 2 bases at J; junction bases unmatched: 5. The CDR3 contains 14 residues.

The chain has TRBV5-1 and TRBJ2-3; D unclear. Trimming shortened V by 0 bases and J by 0 bases, and 5 bases separated the two germline ends. Germline V gene data show CDR1 as SGHRS and CDR2 as YFSETQ. The CDR3 extends over 14 amino acids. The CDR3 is CASSLDSSTDTQYF. DNA of the CDR3: TGCGCCAGCAGCTTGGACAGTAGCACAGATACGCAGTATTTT.

This clone was picked up a small number of times. This chain connects TRBV5-1 to TRBJ2-7, with TRBD2 identical over 10 bases. Trimming cost V 1 base and J 1 base; bases outside gene matches: 11. The germline CDR1 and CDR2 sequences are SGHRS and YFSETQ. The CDR3 is made up of 18 amino acids. CDR3 region: CASSLPRFPGLASYEQYF. In DNA form, the CDR3 reads TGCGCCAGCAGCTTGCCTAGATTCCCGGGACTAGCGTCCTACGAGCAGTACTTC.

The chain couples TRBV3-1 (or the pseudogene TRBV3-2) to TRBJ1-1; D ambiguous. The germline CDR1 and CDR2 sequences are LGHDT and YNNKEL (reference sequence). V lost 1 base, J lost 4 bases, and 7 bases lay in between. This CDR3 is 13 amino acids long. In DNA form, the CDR3 reads TGTGCCAGCAGCCAAGCCTCCCCCACTGAAGCTTTCTTT. Translation: CASSQASPTEAFF.

The rearrangement uses TRBV28 and TRBJ2-4; TRBD1 is a possible D gene (6 bases). The V end was cut by 6 bases, the J end by 9 bases, with 12 bases between. In germline, CDR1 is MDHEN, CDR2 SYDVKM. This CDR3 spans 12 amino acids. CDR3 sequence: CASRGDIGIQYF. The CDR3 DNA sequence: TGTGCCAGCAGGGGGGACATTGGCATTCAGTACTTC. Complete variable domain (other parts from reference TRBV28 and TRBJ2-4): DVKVTQSSRYLVKRTGEKVFLECVQDMDHENMFWYRQDPGLGLRLIYFSYDVKMKEKGDIPEGYSVSREKKERFSLILESASTNQTSMYLCASRGDIGIQYFGAGTRLSVL.

This clone was seen a single time. The V call is TRBV5-8, the J call TRBJ1-6; TRBD1 matches 9 bases. Trimming cost V 3 bases and J 9 bases; bases outside gene matches: 4. Per germline, CDR1 SGHTS and CDR2 YDEGEE. The CDR3 runs to 14 residues. CDR3 protein: CASSSGQGPSPLHF. Written as DNA, the CDR3 is TGTGCCAGCAGCTCCGGACAGGGGCCTTCACCCCTCCACTTT.

This clone has just a few counts. The V and J genes are TRBV5-1 and TRBJ2-2, with TRBD2 identical over 7 bases. This CDR3 comprises 16 residues. Germline trimming cut 3 bases from V and 4 bases from J; bases unmatched to any gene: 9. Germline CDR1 SGHRS, CDR2 YFSETQ. The CDR3 DNA is TGCGCCAGCAGCTATCATCCGGGACTACCCACCGGGGAGCTGTTTTTT. Protein: CASSYHPGLPTGELFF.

V and J are TRBV14 and TRBJ2-3, with D possibly TRBD1 on 7 matching bases. V was trimmed by 1 base and J by 7 bases, leaving 15 bases between them. Per germline, CDR1 SGHDN and CDR2 FVKESK. The CDR3 spans 15 residues. CDR3 nucleotide sequence: TGTGCCAGCAGCCAAGGGACAGGAGGGCAGAATACGCAGTATTTT. Translated: CASSQGTGGQNTQYF.

This clone was detected only once. The chain recombines TRBV27 with TRBJ2-7; 7 bases line up with TRBD2. Germline V gene data show CDR1 as MNHEY and CDR2 as SMNVEV (reference sequence). The CDR3 extends over 14 amino acids. The junction had 2 bases not matched to a gene; V was cut back by 2 bases and J by 1 base. CDR3 loop: CASSLSGKSYEQYF. The CDR3 DNA is TGTGCCAGCAGTTTAAGCGGGAAATCCTACGAGCAGTACTTC.

This clone came up a few times. The CDR3 loop reads CASREQALSTYGYTF. The CDR3 DNA follows: TGTGCCAGCAGGGAACAGGCGTTATCTACTTATGGCTACACCTTC. The chain couples TRBV2 to TRBJ1-2; D might be TRBD1 (5 bases). This CDR3 comprises 15 residues. CDR1 SNHLY and CDR2 FYNNEI come from the germline V gene. V shed 6 bases and J shed 5 bases, with 19 bases lying between them.

The J gene is TRBJ2-7, the V gene TRBV7-9; TRBD1 aligns across 8 bases. This CDR3 is 16 amino acids long. The ends lost 1 base at V and 1 base at J; junction bases unmatched: 6. In germline, CDR1 is SEHNR, CDR2 FQNEAQ (reference sequence). This chain's CDR3 is CASSLEGDRRSYEQYF. The CDR3 DNA reads TGTGCCAGCAGCTTAGAGGGGGACAGGCGATCCTACGAGCAGTACTTC.

V and J are TRBV28 and TRBJ1-2; the match to TRBD1 covers 7 bases. Germline V gene lookup returns CDR1 MDHEN and CDR2 SYDVKM. The CDR3 has 14 amino acids. Losses at the gene ends were 4 bases for V and 7 bases for J; bases not matched to a gene: 9. The CDR3 sequence is CASSSPKGTAGYTF. Written as DNA, the CDR3 is TGTGCCAGCAGTTCCCCTAAAGGGACAGCTGGCTACACCTTC.

The chain recombines TRBV30 with TRBJ2-3; D unclear. Trimming left V 0 bases short and J 0 bases short, with 10 bases between. The CDR3 sequence is 15 residues long. CDR1 and CDR2 (germline): GTSNPN, SVGIG (reference sequence). Here the CDR3 reads CAWSVLPRSTDTQYF. DNA for the CDR3: TGTGCCTGGAGTGTACTCCCACGGAGCACAGATACGCAGTATTTT.

The chain couples TRBV18 to TRBJ2-1, with TRBD1 identical over 9 bases. CDR1 and CDR2 from the germline V gene are KGHSH and LQKENI. The CDR3 spans 15 residues. V shed 3 bases and J 6 bases; nucleotides not matched to a gene: 6. The CDR3 reads CASSPPGTGLNEQFF. CDR3 nucleotide sequence: TGTGCCAGCTCACCTCCCGGGACAGGGCTCAATGAGCAGTTCTTC. Filled out from reference TRBV18 and TRBJ2-1, the complete variable domain reads NAGVMQNPRHLVRRRGQEARLRCSPMKGHSHVYWYRQLPEEGLKFMVYLQKENIIDESGMPKERFSAEFPKEGPSILRIQQVVRGDSAAYFCASSPPGTGLNEQFFGPGTRLTVL.

This clone has more than one count but fewer than ten. The chain is built from TRBV6-1 and TRBJ1-1; tentatively, D is TRBD1 (6 bases). CDR3 size: 16 residues. V lost 3 bases and J lost 2, with 16 bases in between. CDR1 is MNHNS, CDR2 SASEGT, per germline. The CDR3 DNA is TGTGCCAGCAGTGACCTCTACAGGACAGCTAACACTGAAGCTTTCTTT. Protein sequence: CASSDLYRTANTEAFF.

V and J are TRBV25-1 and TRBJ2-3, with a possible D match to TRBD2 (7 bases). Germline lookup yields CDR1 MGHDK and CDR2 SYGVNS. The ends were cut back, 1 base at V and 4 bases at J, with 15 bases in the middle. The length of the CDR3 is 16 residues. The CDR3 nucleotides are TGTGCCAGCAGTGAATTGATCCGAGGGGGGGCAGATACGCAGTATTTT. Translation gives CASSELIRGGADTQYF. The full variable domain, completed using reference TRBV25-1 and TRBJ2-3, is EADIYQTPRYLVIGTGKKITLECSQTMGHDKMYWYQQDPGMELHLIHYSYGVNSTEKGDLSSESTVSRIRTEHFPLTLESARPSHTSQYLCASSELIRGGADTQYFGPGTRLTVL.